The 3 T cell receptor beta chains below come from one sample, sequenced in a study of T cell clonality in common variable immunodeficiency. The data were produced by immunoSEQ multiplex PCR, yet TCRdb's version contains in-frame clones alone and is incomplete. Recorded here are fewer than 55,000 clones, none singletons. Sequenced: peripheral blood mononuclear cells. The receptors shown here come from a person aged 18 to 75 in good health.

This clone occurred many times. Read coverage stops 3 residues before the CDR3 terminus; the germline J gene supplies the remainder. This chain connects TRBV2 to TRBJ1-5; D might be TRBD1 (6 bases). This CDR3 is built from 13 residues. Germline V lookup: CDR1 SNHLY, CDR2 FYNNEI. Trimming removed 4 bases at V and 6 bases at J, with 10 bases between. The sequenced part of the CDR3 DNA is TGTGCCAGCAGTGTACAGGGAGGTCAGCCC. This codes for CASSVQGGQP. The entire CDR3 protein is CASSVQGGQPQHF.

On this clone: The read terminates 3 residues before the CDR3 end, so the remaining end is supplied by the germline J gene. The chain uses TRBV30 and TRBJ1-1; 8 bases map to TRBD1. Germline V gene sequence: CDR1 GTSNPN, CDR2 SVGIG (reference sequence). Trimming cost V 3 bases and J 1 base; bases outside gene matches: 1. This CDR3 contains 13 residues. Incomplete CDR3 DNA: TGTGCCTGGAGCGGACAGGGGAACACTGAA. It encodes CAWSGQGNTE. The whole CDR3 reads CAWSGQGNTEAFF.

Details on this clone: A much larger clone differs from this one at a single base, so this may be a read error. The CDR3 protein is CASSPLQGGGGSGANVLFF. The DNA read from the CDR3 is TGTGCCAGCTCACCACTACAGGGCGGGGGCGGCTCTGGGGCCAACGTA. The V and J genes are TRBV18 and TRBJ1-4, with a weak D call TRBD1 (6 bases). The read halts 3 residues ahead of the CDR3 end, with the missing end drawn from the germline J gene. Per germline, CDR1 KGHSH and CDR2 LQKENI. The CDR3 covers 19 residues.